Below, 32 T cell receptor beta chains from the same sample are listed, as sequenced in a study of glioma-infiltrating T cells. Using RNA template, CDR3s of TCR alpha and beta were amplified with iRepertoire arm-PCR. One entry per CDR3 protein, called by TCRdb with MiXCR from the multiplex PCR reads. The top ten clones hold 40% to 55% of a sample with roughly 100,000 distinct CDR3 sequences, 25% to 35% of them seen once. Sequencing was done on a sample of glioma tissue, nonneoplastic brain tissue, or PBMCs (not recorded which). The receptors were gathered from a human donor with low-grade glioma or glioblastoma, undergoing nonglioma brain surgery, or in good health (not recorded which).

J is TRBJ2-7 and V is TRBV7-8; the D gene could be TRBD1 or TRBD2 (5 bases each). This CDR3 contains 13 residues. The V gene's germline CDR1 is SGHVS and CDR2 FQNEAQ. The V end was cut by 10 bases, the J end by 3 bases, with 16 bases between. The CDR3 spells CATQGEIGYEQYF. In DNA form, the CDR3 reads TGTGCCACCCAAGGGGAGATAGGCTACGAGCAGTACTTC.

V and J are TRBV7-2 and TRBJ2-3; the match to TRBD2 covers 11 bases. The V segment lost 3 bases and the J segment 4 bases; nucleotides outside the gene matches: 0. CDR3 length equals 14 residues. Germline V gene lookup returns CDR1 SGHTA and CDR2 FQGNSA. CDR3 protein: CASSFSGGADTQYF. The CDR3 nucleotides read TGTGCCAGCAGCTTTAGCGGGGGGGCAGATACGCAGTATTTT.

This clonotype was detected many times. V gene TRBV7-2 combines with J gene TRBJ1-1; possibly TRBD1 for D (5 bases). The CDR3 is 12 residues long. V lost 10 bases and J lost 6, with 15 bases in between. Looked up from germline, CDR1 is SGHTA and CDR2 is FQGNSA. The DNA for the CDR3 is TGTGCCACCGAGGGGAGGGACCCTGAAGCTTTCTTT. Residues: CATEGRDPEAFF.

The CDR3: CASIGAVRGEQFF. For the CDR3, the DNA is TGTGCCAGCATAGGGGCGGTCCGCGGCGAGCAGTTCTTC. The chain couples TRBV12-3 or TRBV12-4 to TRBJ2-1; possibly TRBD1 for D (5 bases). The CDR3 extends over 13 amino acids. V was clipped by 7 bases and J by 10 bases, with 17 bases between them.

This clonotype appeared many times. V usage is TRBV6-1 and J usage is TRBJ2-5; TRBD2 agrees at 8 bases. The CDR3 totals 17 residues. Germline V gene lookup returns CDR1 MNHNS and CDR2 SASEGT. V lost 6 bases and J lost 4; bases outside the gene matches: 16. The DNA for the CDR3 is TGTGCCAGCAGAGCTATCGGGGGGGCAGTTAGTAGAGAGACCCAGTACTTC. Translating it yields CASRAIGGAVSRETQYF.

This clonotype was detected ten times or more. The rearrangement joins TRBV7-9 to TRBJ2-3, with 11 bases matching TRBD2. V shed 5 bases, J shed 3 bases, and the junction held 13 bases outside the gene matches. The CDR3 covers 18 residues. CDR1 and CDR2 (germline): SEHNR, FQNEAQ (reference sequence). The CDR3 coding sequence is TGTGCCAGCAGCACTAGTTTCACCGGGACTAGCGGAACAGATACGCAGTATTTT. This sequence encodes CASSTSFTGTSGTDTQYF. The full variable domain, completed using reference TRBV7-9 and TRBJ2-3, is DTGVSQNPRHKITKRGQNVTFRCDPISEHNRLYWYRQTLGQGPEFLTYFQNEAQLEKSRLLSDRFSAERPKGSFSTLEIQRTEQGDSAMYLCASSTSFTGTSGTDTQYFGPGTRLTVL.

The rearrangement joins TRBV11-2 to TRBJ2-1; the D is unclear. Trimming pared 0 bases from V and 9 bases from J, leaving 12 bases between. Germline loops: CDR1 SGHAT, CDR2 FQNNGV. The CDR3 length is 14 residues. The DNA for the CDR3 is TGTGCCAGCAGCTTAGATCGGGTAGCTGGTGAGCAGTTCTTC. Its translation is CASSLDRVAGEQFF.

This clonotype showed up just a few times. This rearrangement joins TRBV11-2 to TRBJ2-5, with TRBD1 as a possible D gene (6 bases). The CDR3 spans 16 residues. Germline V gene lookup returns CDR1 SGHAT and CDR2 FQNNGV. V lost 5 bases and J lost 5, with 21 bases in between. CDR3 bases: TGTGCCAGCAGCGCGCGGTTACAGGGTTTAACGGAGACCCAGTACTTC. Translated, it gives CASSARLQGLTETQYF. Looking up the rest from reference TRBV11-2 and TRBJ2-5 gives the full variable domain: EAGVAQSPRYKIIEKRQSVAFWCNPISGHATLYWYQQILGQGPKLLIQFQNNGVVDDSQLPKDRFSAERLKGVDSTLKIQPAKLEDSAVYLCASSARLQGLTETQYFGPGTRLLVL.

This clonotype was seen at least ten times. J is TRBJ2-7 and V is TRBV20-1; 8 bases align to TRBD1. Germline assignment: CDR1 DFQATT and CDR2 SNEGSKA (reference sequence). There are 15 residues in the CDR3. V gave up 6 bases and J gave up 3 bases; unmatched junction bases: 13. The CDR3 bases are TGCAGTGCCAAAAACAGGGGGGTAAATATCTACGAGCAGTACTTC. Amino acids: CSAKNRGVNIYEQYF.

The rearrangement links TRBV12-3 or TRBV12-4 to TRBJ1-1; maybe TRBD1 (6 bases). The CDR3 spans 14 residues. The germline V and J ends were trimmed by 3 bases and 5 bases, with 13 bases remaining between them. The CDR3: CASSFHRVWTEAFF. In DNA, the CDR3 is TGTGCCAGCAGTTTTCACAGGGTATGGACTGAAGCTTTCTTT.

This clonotype was seen only a few times. This chain connects TRBV5-4 to TRBJ1-3, with D uncertain. V shed 4 bases and J shed 4 bases, with 18 bases lying between them. The CDR3 length is 16 residues. Germline assignment: CDR1 SGHNT and CDR2 YYREEE (reference sequence). Written as DNA, the CDR3 is TGTGCCAGCAGCCGTGAGGGAGGAGCGTCCGGAAACACCATATATTTT. It specifies CASSREGGASGNTIYF.

This clonotype appeared once. This rearrangement joins TRBV7-2 to TRBJ1-1, with D hard to call. V was pared by 5 bases and J by 2 bases, with 15 bases between. The CDR3 is 15 residues long. Looked up from germline, CDR1 is SGHTA and CDR2 is FQGNSA. The CDR3 coding sequence is TGTGCCAGCAGCCCTGCCGTAAGGCAAAACACTGAAGCTTTCTTT. Protein product: CASSPAVRQNTEAFF.

About this clonotype: A clone one base away is much larger, so this may be a read error. The V call is TRBV28, the J call TRBJ2-7; D call uncertain. The CDR3 covers 12 residues. CDR1 and CDR2 (germline): MDHEN, SYDVKM. Trimming took off 3 bases at V and 3 bases at J, with 6 bases between the two ends. The CDR3 is CASSLWDYEQYF. The CDR3 DNA is TGTGCCAGCAGTTTGTGGGACTACGAGCAGTACTTC. Combining the CDR3 with reference TRBV28 and TRBJ2-7 gives the whole variable domain DVKVTQSSRYLVKRTGEKVFLECVQDMDHENMFWYRQDPGLGLRLIYFSYDVKMKEKGDIPEGYSVSREKKERFSLILESASTNQTSMYLCASSLWDYEQYFGPGTRLTVT.

The sample holds many counts of this clonotype. The gene calls are TRBV20-1 and TRBJ1-3; tentatively, D is TRBD1 (5 bases). V gave up 3 bases and J gave up 6 bases, with 15 bases separating them. This CDR3 has 14 residues. Germline CDR1 DFQATT, CDR2 SNEGSKA (reference sequence). The CDR3 nucleotides read TGCAGTGCTAGTGACGCGGGGGTGATAAACACCATATATTTT. Its translation: CSASDAGVINTIYF.

On this clonotype: This may arise from a read error, as a much more abundant clone is one base away. The genes are TRBV5-1 and TRBJ1-1; D is undetermined. The CDR3 runs 14 residues. Per germline, CDR1 SGHRS and CDR2 YFSETQ. The CDR3 DNA reads TGCGCCAGCGGCTTGGTATCGGGTAGTACTGAAGCTTTCTTT. Translation: CASGLVSGSTEAFF.

This chain joins TRBV5-1 and TRBJ2-3; the match to TRBD2 covers 8 bases. Trimming at V came to 4 bases and at J to 2 bases, leaving 6 bases not matched to a gene. The CDR3 spans 15 residues. In germline, CDR1 is SGHRS, CDR2 YFSETQ. In DNA, the CDR3 is TGCGCCAGCAGCCCCGCGGGGGGACTCACAGATACGCAGTATTTT. Its protein is CASSPAGGLTDTQYF.

In its sample, this clonotype was seen a few times. The chain is built from TRBV11-3 and TRBJ1-3; D is unresolved. V lost 4 bases, J lost 5 bases, and 24 bases lay in between. The CDR3 length is 18 residues. Germline CDR1 is SGHNT and CDR2 is YENEEA. CDR3 amino acids: CASSSDRRGVGDRNTIYF. CDR3 sequence (DNA): TGTGCCAGCAGCTCAGATCGCCGTGGGGTGGGCGACCGAAACACCATATATTTT.

This chain uses TRBV19 with TRBJ2-3; 13 bases agree with TRBD2. V shed 9 bases and J 7 bases; nucleotides not matched to a gene: 10. Germline V lookup: CDR1 LNHDA, CDR2 SQIVND (reference sequence). The CDR3 contains 15 residues. The CDR3 sequence is CASRILAGGPNTQYF. CDR3 sequence (DNA): TGTGCCAGCAGGATACTAGCGGGGGGGCCAAATACGCAGTATTTT. Together with reference TRBV19 and TRBJ2-3, the CDR3 gives the full variable domain: DGGITQSPKYLFRKEGQNVTLSCEQNLNHDAMYWYRQDPGQGLRLIYYSQIVNDFQKGDIAEGYSVSREKKESFPLTVTSAQKNPTAFYLCASRILAGGPNTQYFGPGTRLTVL.

Comment on this clonotype: No conserved phenylalanine or tryptophan is present at the end of the CDR3, so a read error is the likely explanation. The V call is TRBV20-1, the J call TRBJ1-2, with D uncertain. In germline, CDR1 is DFQATT, CDR2 SNEGSKA (reference sequence). V was trimmed by 3 bases and J by 2 bases, leaving 10 bases between them. CDR3 size: 13 residues. This chain's CDR3 is CSASQDGNYGYTL. CDR3 nucleotide sequence: TGCAGTGCTAGTCAGGACGGGAACTATGGCTACACCCTA.

At least ten counts were recorded for this clonotype. The V call is TRBV7-2, the J call TRBJ2-7; 9 bases fit TRBD2. The CDR3 consists of 14 residues. With V trimmed by 4 bases and J by 5 bases, 6 bases remained unmatched. Germline-derived CDR1 and CDR2 are SGHTA and FQGNSA. The DNA for the CDR3 is TGTGCCAGCAGCTCACTAGCGGGCACTAACGAGCAGTACTTC. Translated: CASSSLAGTNEQYF.

The rearrangement uses TRBV6-1 and TRBJ2-3, with D perhaps given as TRBD1 or TRBD2 (5 bases each). The CDR3 has 16 amino acids. V shed 6 bases and J shed 5 bases, with 21 bases lying between them. Germline values: CDR1 MNHNS, CDR2 SASEGT. The CDR3 region is CASSRRKRGEGDTQYF. DNA of the CDR3: TGTGCCAGCAGCCGCCGGAAGAGGGGCGAGGGAGATACGCAGTATTTT.

This clonotype was counted at least ten times. The chain uses TRBV11-2 and TRBJ1-1; D gene uncertain. CDR1 SGHAT and CDR2 FQNNGV come from the germline V gene. CDR3 length: 14 amino acids. Trimming cost V 2 bases and J 8 bases, with 15 bases left between them. CDR3 sequence reads: CASSLYLSNSEAFF. The DNA for the CDR3 is TGTGCCAGCAGCTTATACCTCAGTAATTCAGAAGCTTTCTTT.

The chain is built from TRBV27 and TRBJ2-7; D is unresolved. This CDR3 is 14 amino acids long. V gave up 3 bases and J gave up 0 bases, with 9 bases separating them. From germline, CDR1 is MNHEY and CDR2 SMNVEV (reference sequence). CDR3 residues: CASSFSLSSYEQYF. DNA of the CDR3: TGTGCCAGCAGTTTTTCCCTTAGCTCCTACGAGCAGTACTTC.

This clonotype was observed a handful of times. J is TRBJ1-5 and V is TRBV12-3 or TRBV12-4; possibly TRBD1 for D (5 bases). This CDR3 is 14 amino acids long. The V gene lost 3 bases and the J gene lost 3 bases, with 9 bases spanning the gap. The CDR3 nucleotides read TGTGCCAGCAGTTTGGGGCAGACCAATCAGCCCCAGCATTTT. Protein sequence: CASSLGQTNQPQHF.

This chain links TRBV20-1 with TRBJ2-7; TRBD2 aligns across 9 bases. The CDR3 consists of 14 residues. Germline-derived CDR1 and CDR2 are DFQATT and SNEGSKA (reference sequence). Trimming took 6 bases from V and 3 from J; bases not matched to a gene: 9. The CDR3 sequence: CSATGTSPNYEQYF. The CDR3 bases are TGCAGTGCAACCGGGACTAGCCCCAACTACGAGCAGTACTTC.

The chain couples TRBV12-3 or TRBV12-4 to TRBJ1-2; 8 bases agree with TRBD1. Trimming took 7 bases from V and 2 from J; bases not matched to a gene: 6. There are 14 residues in the CDR3. The CDR3 DNA sequence: TGTGCCAGCATCCCGGGACAGGCCAACTATGGCTACACCTTC. Protein: CASIPGQANYGYTF.

This clonotype was detected many times. The CDR3 coding sequence is TGTGCCAGCAATCAGCCTCAAGAGACCCAGTACTTC. Its protein product is CASNQPQETQYF. The chain couples TRBV6-1 to TRBJ2-5; D is unresolved. V lost 7 bases and J lost 2, with 8 bases in between. This CDR3 region has 12 residues. From germline, CDR1 is MNHNS and CDR2 SASEGT.

V is TRBV7-9 and J is TRBJ2-5, with D hard to call. CDR1 and CDR2 from the germline V gene are SEHNR and FQNEAQ (reference sequence). The germline V and J ends were trimmed by 2 bases and 3 bases, with 4 bases remaining between them. This CDR3 spans 12 amino acids. CDR3 amino acids: CASSLQKETQYF. Written as DNA, the CDR3 is TGTGCCAGCAGCTTACAAAAAGAGACCCAGTACTTC.

The V gene is TRBV20-1, the J gene TRBJ1-6; TRBD1 is a possible D gene (6 bases). The CDR3 is 17 residues long. The germline V and J ends were trimmed by 2 bases and 4 bases, with 18 bases remaining between them. Germline V gives CDR1 DFQATT, CDR2 SNEGSKA (reference sequence). The CDR3 DNA reads TGCAGTGCTAGATCCTCTGGACAGAACGCTTATAATTCACCCCTCCACTTT. It codes for CSARSSGQNAYNSPLHF.

This clonotype was picked up many times. This rearrangement joins TRBV29-1 to TRBJ1-1; D gene unclear. V gave up 5 bases and J gave up 1 base, with 8 bases separating them. CDR3 length: 12 residues. Germline lookup yields CDR1 SQVTM and CDR2 ANQGSEA. CDR3 in DNA: TGCAGCGTTTCGGGCTCGAACACTGAAGCTTTCTTT. It codes for CSVSGSNTEAFF.

This clonotype was counted ten times or more. The chain has TRBV20-1 and TRBJ1-4; D unclear. Between the trimmed V and J ends, which lost 3 bases and 5 bases, there was a span of 13 bases. The CDR3 runs to 14 residues. From germline, CDR1 is DFQATT and CDR2 SNEGSKA (reference sequence). In DNA, the CDR3 is TGCAGTGCTAGGGGGAGGTCCCTAAATGAAAAACTGTTTTTT. Residues: CSARGRSLNEKLFF.

This clonotype was found many times. The chain joins TRBV3-1 to TRBJ1-5; D possibly corresponds to TRBD1 (5 bases). The ends were cut back, 4 bases at V and 6 bases at J, with 10 bases in the middle. Germline values: CDR1 LGHDT, CDR2 YNNKEL (reference sequence). This CDR3 region has 13 residues. CDR3 in DNA: TGTGCCAGCAGCCCAGGCGGGGGTCAGCCCCAGCATTTT. The encoded protein is CASSPGGGQPQHF. Together with reference TRBV3-1 and TRBJ1-5, the CDR3 gives the full variable domain: DTAVSQTPKYLVTQMGNDKSIKCEQNLGHDTMYWYKQDSKKFLKIMFSYNNKELIINETVPNRFSPKSPDKAHLNLHINSLELGDSAVYFCASSPGGGQPQHFGDGTRLSIL.